The clone carrying this T cell receptor beta chain has only a few counts. Libraries were prepared by immunoSEQ multiplex PCR; TCRdb keeps only in-frame clonotypes and omits some of them. The profile shows 100,000 to 150,000 clones, 80% to 90% of them singletons. This record belongs to a study of T cell responses to AZD1222 COVID-19 vaccine. The CDR3 runs 13 residues. Germline V CDR1 and CDR2: MNHNS, SASEGT. V was shortened by 4 bases and J by 2 bases, with 9 bases between the two germline ends. This chain links TRBV6-1 with TRBJ2-7, with D possibly being TRBD2 (6 bases). This specimen consisted of peripheral blood, obtained on day 0 of AZD1222 vaccination. The TCR comes from an adult in good health. The CDR3 bases are TGTGCCAGCAGTGGGCTAGCGACCTACGAGCAGTACTTC. The encoded protein is CASSGLATYEQYF.